This T cell receptor beta chain was sequenced in a study of T-cell reconstitution after alpha-beta-depleted transplantation in children. Broader study findings: Recipient T cells and thymic progenitors that survived gave rise to the high TCRbeta diversity observed at day 60 in some patients. The authors attributed T-cell counts and diversity one year after transplant mostly to newly produced T cells. Reportedly, alpha-beta T cells present about two months post-transplant originated from several hundred expanded clones of graft origin.

The CDR3 length is 14 residues. Germline V CDR1 and CDR2: SQVTM, ANQGSEA. About this clonotype itself: Its specificity is not known. It may be a read error: a sequence one base away is much more abundant.

Unique molecular identifiers were incorporated into the prepared TCRbeta library. TCRdb recomputed calls from the PCR reads with MiXCR, one row per CDR3 protein. The sample records 200,000 to 250,000 distinct CDR3 sequences, 8.4% being singletons. This rearrangement joins TRBV29-1 to TRBJ2-1; D not resolved. The starting material was PBMCs, mostly from graft donor cells, obtained 360 days after TCRalphabeta/CD19-depleted stem cell transplant. The TCR originated in a male patient between 2 and 15 years old who had a stem cell transplant for acute myeloid leukemia, so the T cells may come from the graft donor. The CDR3 spells CGVTTVVPFNEQFF. DNA of the CDR3: TGCGGCGTGACGACTGTGGTGCCTTTCAATGAGCAGTTCTTC.